These 15 T cell receptor beta chains came from one sample sequenced in a study of T cell responses to AZD1222 COVID-19 vaccine. Data came from immunoSEQ multiplex PCR; TCRdb stores just in-frame clones and leaves some out. The sample includes approximately 94,000 clones, approximately 91% seen only once; the top ten take under 2%. The specimen comprised peripheral blood, sampled on day 0 of AZD1222 vaccination. These receptors were collected from an adult in good health.

V gene TRBV11-1 combines with J gene TRBJ2-5; D is possibly TRBD1 (5 bases). Germline V gene sequence: CDR1 SGHAT, CDR2 FQDESV (reference sequence). The CDR3 spans 15 residues. Between the trimmed V and J ends, which lost 7 bases and 2 bases, there was a span of 17 bases. In DNA form, the CDR3 reads TGTGCCAGCACCTCACCGACAGTTCTGCAAGAGACCCAGTACTTC. It yields the protein CASTSPTVLQETQYF.

This chain connects TRBV10-1 to TRBJ1-6; TRBD1 might be the D (5 bases). CDR1 is WNHNN and CDR2 is SYGVQD in the germline V gene (reference sequence). The V end was cut by 8 bases, the J end by 5 bases, with 7 bases between. The CDR3 runs to 12 residues. The CDR3 protein is CASGQDNSPLHF. CDR3 nucleotides: TGCGCCAGCGGACAAGATAATTCACCCCTCCACTTT.

This chain uses TRBV5-1 with TRBJ2-3, with TRBD1 identical over 7 bases. The CDR3 is 12 amino acids. V was pared by 0 bases and J by 13 bases, with 5 bases of the junction left unmatched. Germline V gene data show CDR1 as SGHRS and CDR2 as YFSETQ. This chain's CDR3 is CASSLVGQGEYF. The CDR3 DNA sequence: TGCGCCAGCAGCTTGGTGGGTCAGGGGGAGTATTTT.

The chain is built from TRBV7-3 and TRBJ2-1; TRBD1 agrees at 7 bases. This CDR3 is built from 15 residues. With 4 bases clipped from V and 4 bases from J, the junction kept 7 bases outside the gene matches. Germline CDR1 is SGHTA and CDR2 is FQGTGA. The CDR3 loop reads CASSSTGTEYNEQFF. CDR3 in DNA: TGTGCCAGCAGCTCTACCGGGACAGAATACAATGAGCAGTTCTTC. The variable domain in full, with the rest retrieved from reference TRBV7-3 and TRBJ2-1, is GAGVSQTPSNKVTEKGKYVELRCDPISGHTALYWYRQSLGQGPEFLIYFQGTGAADDSGLPNDRFFAVRPEGSVSTLKIQRTERGDSAVYLCASSSTGTEYNEQFFGPGTRLTVL.

The chain joins TRBV11-3 to TRBJ1-6; the D is unclear. Per germline, CDR1 SGHNT and CDR2 YENEEA. The CDR3 is 13 residues long. V was shortened by 1 base and J by 10 bases, with 8 bases between the two germline ends. The CDR3 region is CASSLAAGSPLHF. Here the CDR3 DNA reads TGTGCCAGCAGCTTAGCTGCTGGGTCACCCCTCCACTTT.

This clone was seen once. The J gene is TRBJ2-5, the V gene TRBV28; D gene unclear. The V end lost 5 bases, the J end lost 7 bases, and 8 bases lay between the germline ends. This CDR3 is built from 11 residues. The germline gives CDR1 MDHEN, CDR2 SYDVKM. CDR3 amino acids: CASSTSRTQYF. In nucleotides, the CDR3 is TGTGCCAGCAGTACCTCCCGGACCCAGTACTTC.

CDR3 DNA: TGTGCCAGTAGTACCCGGGACTCGGGCGAAAAACTGTTTTTT. Its protein is CASSTRDSGEKLFF. The chain has TRBV19 and TRBJ1-4; TRBD1 is a possible D gene (5 bases). V lost 4 bases to trimming and J lost 8 bases, with 14 bases between them. This CDR3 spans 14 amino acids. The germline V gene encodes CDR1 LNHDA and CDR2 SQIVND (reference sequence). The whole variable domain, remainder taken from reference TRBV19 and TRBJ1-4, is DGGITQSPKYLFRKEGQNVTLSCEQNLNHDAMYWYRQDPGQGLRLIYYSQIVNDFQKGDIAEGYSVSREKKESFPLTVTSAQKNPTAFYLCASSTRDSGEKLFFGSGTQLSVL.

The gene calls are TRBV28 and TRBJ2-1; 10 bases line up with TRBD2. Germline V lookup: CDR1 MDHEN, CDR2 SYDVKM. The CDR3 covers 14 residues. Germline trimming cut 8 bases from V and 4 bases from J; bases unmatched to any gene: 5. This CDR3 is CASGLLAGYNEQFF. The CDR3 DNA is TGTGCCAGCGGCCTACTAGCGGGGTACAATGAGCAGTTCTTC.

The V and J genes are TRBV6-5 and TRBJ1-2; a possible D gene is TRBD1 (5 bases). CDR3 length: 12 amino acids. V lost 7 bases and J 8 bases, leaving 14 bases between the germline ends. Germline V gene lookup returns CDR1 MNHEY and CDR2 SVGAGI. Written as DNA, the CDR3 is TGTGCCAGCATCCGGGACGGCTCCGGCTACACCTTC. Protein: CASIRDGSGYTF.

The V gene is TRBV28, the J gene TRBJ1-2, with 10 bases aligning to TRBD1. The CDR3 runs 15 residues. The trim removed 4 bases at V and 3 bases at J, leaving 5 bases unmatched. Germline CDR1 is MDHEN and CDR2 is SYDVKM. The CDR3 region is CASSSLGQGDYGYTF. DNA of the CDR3: TGTGCCAGCAGTTCCCTCGGACAGGGGGACTATGGCTACACCTTC.

The count of this clone is one. V gene TRBV7-9 combines with J gene TRBJ1-6; the match to TRBD1 covers 8 bases. J gave up 8 bases and V 8 bases, and 5 bases lay outside the gene matches. The length of the CDR3 is 13 residues. Germline values: CDR1 SEHNR, CDR2 FQNEAQ (reference sequence). CDR3 sequence: CASGGQGYSPLHF. CDR3 nucleotide sequence: TGTGCCAGCGGCGGACAGGGCTATTCACCCCTCCACTTT.

V is TRBV28 and J is TRBJ1-3, with D perhaps TRBD1 (6 bases). CDR3 length: 14 amino acids. With 5 bases removed from V and 8 bases from J, the gap between germline ends came to 16 bases. The germline CDR1 and CDR2 sequences are MDHEN and SYDVKM. DNA for the CDR3: TGTGCCAGCAGTCGCCGACAGGCCGCCCACACCATATATTTT. Translation gives CASSRRQAAHTIYF.

As for this clone: At one of its ends the junction is not consistent with the germline gene, which may arise from a read error. The chain joins TRBV20-1 to TRBJ2-7; 14 bases match TRBD2. The CDR3 loop spans 11 amino acids. Germline V gene lookup returns CDR1 DFQATT and CDR2 SNEGSKA (reference sequence). The CDR3 bases are TGCAGTGCTGGACTAGCGGGGGGCGGGAACTTC. It encodes CSAGLAGGGNF.

The CDR3 DNA follows: TGTGCCAGCAGTCCCCGGGCCCCCTCGCATATGAACACTGAAGCTTTCTTT. It codes for CASSPRAPSHMNTEAFF. The chain combines TRBV6-7 with TRBJ1-1; D gene uncertain. TRBV6-7 is labeled an ORF, and its function is uncertain. The CDR3 is 17 residues long. The V and J ends lost 5 bases and 0 bases respectively, with 19 bases between them.

This chain links TRBV5-6 with TRBJ2-3; weak D call: TRBD2 (7 bases). The V and J ends lost 1 base and 6 bases respectively, with 18 bases between them. The CDR3 covers 16 residues. CDR1 is SGHDT and CDR2 is YYEEEE in the germline V gene. The CDR3 region is CASSLRGGQRSDTQYF. In DNA, the CDR3 is TGTGCCAGCAGCTTGAGGGGGGGGCAGAGATCCGATACGCAGTATTTT.